A single T cell receptor beta chain is shown here with its context. Germline CDR1 reads ENHRY; CDR2 reads SYGVKD. This CDR3 is built from 16 residues. J lost 5 bases, V lost 0 bases, and 5 bases had no gene match. This entry comes from a study of blood T cell repertoires in COVID-19. Background on the study: The origin of the acute and convalescent COVID-19 samples was the United States, Italy and Spain. T cells, B-cell-depleted T cells, or PBMCs provided the cDNA or gDNA that served as material.

Clones were sequenced by immunoSEQ multiplex PCR, and TCRdb holds only the in-frame ones, with some missing. The sample carries around 30,000 clones, 85% to 90% recorded once. The V call is TRBV10-3, the J call TRBJ2-7; 12 bases match TRBD1. This clonotype originated in a man in his fifties or sixties with acute or convalescent COVID-19. The sample consisted of peripheral blood. CDR3 DNA: TGTGCCATCAGTGAGTCCCCCGGGACAGGGGGCGACGAGCAGTACTTC. Residues: CAISESPGTGGDEQYF.